This TCR beta chain was identified in a study of blood T cells in healthy people across ages. In germline, CDR1 is SGHKS, CDR2 YYEKEE (reference sequence). The CDR3 spans 12 residues. A second roughly 6 to 11 cycle PCR used barcoded and J-beta primers. From each sample, at least 3 million paired-end reads containing CDR3 were obtained. MiXCR, applied by TCRdb to the 5' RACE reads, yields one record per CDR3 protein. The sample shows around 780,000 distinct CDR3 sequences, roughly 24% of them seen only once. This clonotype has only a few counts. Compared with germline, one end of the junction differs, possibly owing to a read error. These same records also appear under a second study, on T cells of mothers and their children. As that report states: A few healthy Caucasian mothers gave samples, and so did their six children. A second PCR was performed with the M1S primer. This primer added sample barcodes and 2-4 random nucleotides. With unrelated pairs as the comparison, related mother-child pairs had a slightly higher overlap that was not significant.

The sequence was obtained from a boy aged 5 to 17 in good health. V and J are TRBV5-5 and TRBJ2-7; D is undetermined. The source material was blood. The CDR3: CASSLGVYGQYF. The CDR3 DNA follows: TGTGCCAGCAGCTTGGGCGTTTACGGGCAGTACTTC.